The 8 T cell receptor beta chains below all came from one sample that was sequenced in a study of identical twins. TCRdb redid the calling of the 5' RACE reads with MiXCR, one entry per CDR3 protein. The sample lists 510,000 or so distinct CDR3 sequences; roughly 15% were seen once. This sample was shared with a second study, whose subject was yellow fever vaccine responses in identical twins.

Sequencing used CD4+ T cells sorted from blood. Source of these receptors: a woman aged 18 to 35 in good health.

Only a few counts were recorded for this clonotype. The chain has TRBV10-2 and TRBJ2-2; 13 nucleotides align to TRBD2. The CDR3 loop spans 17 amino acids. The ends lost 6 bases at V and 3 bases at J; junction bases unmatched: 7. Germline V CDR1 and CDR2: WSHSY, SAAADI. Written as DNA, the CDR3 is TGCGCCAGCAGCCGGACTAGCGGGGGTAGCGACACCGGGGAGCTGTTTTTT. It translates to CASSRTSGGSDTGELFF.

The chain is built from TRBV25-1 and TRBJ2-7; D uncertain. CDR3 length equals 16 residues. Trimming removed 7 bases from V and 6 bases from J, with 25 bases in between. Germline CDR1 is MGHDK and CDR2 is SYGVNS. The CDR3 bases are TGTGCCAGCAACCGCCGTCGACGTGCCTGTTTGGGCGAGCAGTACGTC. This codes for CASNRRRRACLGEQYV.

The sample holds a few counts of this clonotype. This chain connects TRBV20-1 to TRBJ1-2, with TRBD1 identical over 9 bases. The CDR3 runs to 17 residues. Per the germline V gene, CDR1 is DFQATT and CDR2 is SNEGSKA (reference sequence). V shed 0 bases and J 5 bases; nucleotides not matched to a gene: 13. The chain's CDR3 is CSARDAIFTGTGYGYTF. The DNA of the CDR3 is TGCAGTGCTAGAGATGCTATTTTCACCGGGACAGGGTATGGCTACACCTTC.

There are a few counts of this clonotype. The chain carries TRBV5-5 and TRBJ1-2; D is unclear. Germline assignment: CDR1 SGHKS and CDR2 YYEKEE (reference sequence). Trimming cost V 0 bases and J 4 bases, with 7 bases left between them. CDR3 length: 13 residues. The CDR3 protein is CASSLVAAYGYTF. The CDR3 nucleotides are TGTGCCAGCAGCTTGGTGGCGGCCTATGGCTACACCTTC.

The chain has TRBV10-2 and TRBJ2-3; D is unclear. Germline CDR1 and CDR2: WSHSY and SAAADI. This CDR3 has 13 amino acids. Between the trimmed V and J ends, which lost 7 bases and 2 bases, there was a span of 10 bases. The CDR3 region has the DNA TGCGCCAGCAACCAGGCGCCCACAGATACGCAGTATTTT. Translating gives CASNQAPTDTQYF.

This clonotype has at least ten counts. This rearrangement joins TRBV5-8 to TRBJ2-1; TRBD1 matches 9 bases. J gave up 9 bases and V 1 base, and 11 bases lay outside the gene matches. CDR1 and CDR2 from the germline V gene are SGHTS and YDEGEE. The CDR3 spans 16 residues. The CDR3 is CASSLYKGQGISEQFF. The CDR3 bases are TGTGCCAGCAGCTTGTATAAGGGACAGGGCATCAGTGAGCAGTTCTTC.

The chain employs TRBV6-1 and TRBJ2-7; the match to TRBD2 covers 10 bases. The CDR3 consists of 14 residues. Germline V gene sequence: CDR1 MNHNS, CDR2 SASEGT. The V gene end was trimmed by 6 bases and the J gene end by 6 bases; junction bases not matched to a gene: 8. CDR3 amino acids: CASRPTGLASEQYF. CDR3 DNA: TGTGCCAGCAGACCGACGGGACTAGCGTCCGAGCAGTACTTC.

The chain carries TRBV18 and TRBJ2-5; possibly TRBD2 for D (5 bases). The CDR3 totals 15 residues. V lost 0 bases to trimming and J lost 2 bases, with 10 bases between them. CDR1 is KGHSH and CDR2 is LQKENI in the germline V gene. The CDR3 sequence: CASSPPNGGQETQYF. The CDR3 coding sequence is TGTGCCAGCTCACCACCTAATGGAGGTCAAGAGACCCAGTACTTC.